This passage covers 2 T cell receptor beta chains from one sample sequenced in a study of blood T cell repertoires in COVID-19 (dated by TCRdb to 2020 to 2022). Library creation used the immunoSEQ multiplex PCR assay. This is the immuneACCESS table as TCRdb keeps it, with only in-frame sequences that have V and J called. A part of the clones is gone; compared with another copy, unresolved V genes explain less than half, and the rest is unexplained. Counted in this sample were 470,000 or so clones; about 89% of them appeared once. 4% to 4.5% of the sample goes to the ten largest clones. Specimen: peripheral blood. The receptors come from a woman aged 25 to 39 with acute or convalescent COVID-19.

V usage is TRBV6-5 and J usage is TRBJ1-6; D is possibly TRBD1 (5 bases). This CDR3 contains 14 residues. CDR1 and CDR2 from the germline V gene are MNHEY and SVGAGI. Trimming removed 7 bases from V and 4 bases from J, with 11 bases in between. The CDR3 reads CASNRGGYNSPLHF. DNA for the CDR3: TGTGCCAGCAATAGGGGAGGATATAATTCACCCCTCCACTTT.

The chain combines TRBV7-3 with TRBJ2-1; 9 nucleotides line up with TRBD2. Germline trimming cut 2 bases from V and 7 bases from J; bases unmatched to any gene: 6. The CDR3 runs to 15 residues. Germline V gives CDR1 SGHTA, CDR2 FQGTGA. CDR3 DNA sequence: TGTGCCAGCAGCTTAGATCCAACTAGCGGGAATGAGCAGTTCTTC. Protein product: CASSLDPTSGNEQFF.